A single sample gave rise to the 25 T cell receptor beta chains below, sequenced in a study of CD8+ T cells in alopecia areata. Following RNA extraction, reverse transcription yielded cDNA that acted as the sequencing template. Repertoires were generated with immunoSEQ multiplex PCR, while TCRdb's copy carries only in-frame clones and drops some. Here the sample spans about 270,000 clones, 50% to 75% being singletons. The treatment here: oral pan-JAK inhibitor, 5-10 mg twice daily. The source was CD4+ T cells sorted from blood, collected around week 54, from a patient treated with tofacitinib. Source of these receptors: a human donor with alopecia areata.

This clone has at least ten counts. V and J are TRBV11-2 and TRBJ1-2; D unclear. The CDR3 runs to 11 residues. Germline V gene lookup returns CDR1 SGHAT and CDR2 FQNNGV. Trimming removed 3 bases at V and 8 bases at J, with 7 bases between. CDR3 nucleotide sequence: TGTGCCAGCAGCTTTAGGGCGGGCTACACCTTC. Amino acids: CASSFRAGYTF. The full variable domain, completed using reference TRBV11-2 and TRBJ1-2, is EAGVAQSPRYKIIEKRQSVAFWCNPISGHATLYWYQQILGQGPKLLIQFQNNGVVDDSQLPKDRFSAERLKGVDSTLKIQPAKLEDSAVYLCASSFRAGYTFGSGTRLTVV.

In the case of this clone: One base away lies a much larger clone, so this may be a sequencing read error. The sample holds other DNA sequences that translate to the same CDR3. The chain's CDR3 is CASSLGTGGNQPQHF. CDR3 bases: TGTGCCAGCAGTTTAGGGACAGGGGGCAATCAGCCCCAGCATTTT. The rearrangement joins TRBV27 to TRBJ1-5; the match to TRBD1 covers 10 bases. With 2 bases clipped from V and 2 bases from J, the junction kept 0 bases outside the gene matches. This CDR3 spans 15 amino acids. Germline-derived CDR1 and CDR2 are MNHEY and SMNVEV (reference sequence).

V and J are TRBV9 and TRBJ2-7; 7 nucleotides agree with TRBD2. This CDR3 has 13 amino acids. V was clipped by 4 bases and J by 0 bases; unmatched bases: 1. Germline lookup yields CDR1 SGDLS and CDR2 YYNGEE. The CDR3: CASSRGDSYEQYF. In DNA form, the CDR3 reads TGTGCCAGCAGCCGGGGGGACTCCTACGAGCAGTACTTC.

The chain uses TRBV29-1 and TRBJ1-4; TRBD1 aligns across 10 bases. CDR1 and CDR2 from the germline V gene are SQVTM and ANQGSEA. This CDR3 is built from 15 residues. V lost 7 bases, J lost 0 bases, and 5 bases stayed unmatched. The DNA of the CDR3 is TGCAGCGCCCGGGACAGGGGTGCAACTAATGAAAAACTGTTTTTT. Translating it yields CSARDRGATNEKLFF.

The chain links TRBV5-1 to TRBJ2-3; 9 positions match TRBD2. The length of the CDR3 is 16 residues. Losses at the gene ends were 3 bases for V and 2 bases for J; bases not matched to a gene: 7. The V gene's germline CDR1 is SGHRS and CDR2 YFSETQ. The CDR3 sequence is CASSYMRGGPTDTQYF. The CDR3 nucleotides read TGCGCCAGCAGCTACATGCGGGGGGGCCCCACAGATACGCAGTATTTT.

The chain couples TRBV7-9 to TRBJ2-5; D is unresolved. Germline lookup yields CDR1 SEHNR and CDR2 FQNEAQ (reference sequence). Trimming left V 3 bases short and J 2 bases short, with 7 bases between. CDR3 length: 13 residues. CDR3 sequence (DNA): TGTGCCAGCAGCTTCGAGTCACAAGAGACCCAGTACTTC. Translating gives CASSFESQETQYF.

The chain couples TRBV15 to TRBJ2-7, with TRBD1 matching over 7 bases. Per the germline V gene, CDR1 is LNHNV and CDR2 is YYDKDF (reference sequence). The CDR3 runs 13 residues. V lost 5 bases, J lost 3 bases, and 4 bases stayed unmatched. DNA of the CDR3: TGTGCCACCAGCCTGGACAGGCACTACGAGCAGTACTTC. It is translated as CATSLDRHYEQYF.

The chain has TRBV7-2 and TRBJ1-5; D gene unclear. CDR1 is SGHTA and CDR2 is FQGNSA in the germline V gene. V was shortened by 5 bases and J by 11 bases, with 19 bases between the two germline ends. This CDR3 contains 14 residues. Here the CDR3 DNA reads TGTGCCAGCAGCCCCGGACCGGCCATTGAAGCCCAGCATTTT. Encoded protein: CASSPGPAIEAQHF.

J is TRBJ2-1 and V is TRBV9; maybe TRBD2 (6 bases). From germline, CDR1 is SGDLS and CDR2 YYNGEE. The CDR3 spans 12 residues. The V end lost 3 bases, the J end lost 12 bases, and 13 bases lay between the germline ends. CDR3 residues: CASSAPSVWQFF. The CDR3 nucleotides are TGTGCCAGCAGCGCTCCTAGCGTCTGGCAGTTCTTC.

This clone has only one observation. V is TRBV9 and J is TRBJ2-3; D remains ambiguous. The CDR3 totals 15 residues. The V gene lost 2 bases and the J gene lost 2 bases, with 12 bases spanning the gap. CDR1 and CDR2 (germline): SGDLS, YYNGEE. The CDR3 is CASSVSPAYTDTQYF. The CDR3 DNA reads as TGTGCCAGCAGCGTTTCTCCAGCCTACACAGATACGCAGTATTTT.

The sample holds one count of this clone. V is TRBV18 and J is TRBJ1-2; TRBD1 is a possible D gene (5 bases). V was clipped by 6 bases and J by 7 bases, with 15 bases between them. Germline CDR1 and CDR2: KGHSH and LQKENI. This CDR3 has 13 amino acids. CDR3 bases: TGTGCCAGCTCTCCGGGCGAGGGACCTGGCTACACCTTC. Amino acids: CASSPGEGPGYTF.

The DNA for the CDR3 is TGTGCCAGCAGCTCGCAACAGGGGTTCAATCAGCCCCAGCATTTT. This codes for CASSSQQGFNQPQHF. This chain links TRBV7-2 with TRBJ1-5, with 7 bases identical to TRBD1. The CDR3 runs 15 residues. The germline gives CDR1 SGHTA, CDR2 FQGNSA. Trimming removed 4 bases from V and 3 bases from J; junction bases left unmatched: 6.

This chain connects TRBV30 to TRBJ1-1, with D perhaps TRBD1 (6 bases). The CDR3 runs to 13 residues. V lost 0 bases to trimming and J lost 7 bases, with 12 bases between them. Germline V gene lookup returns CDR1 GTSNPN and CDR2 SVGIG (reference sequence). CDR3 in amino acids: CAWSVETGIEAFF. Here the CDR3 DNA reads TGTGCCTGGAGTGTGGAAACAGGGATTGAAGCTTTCTTT. Drawing the rest from reference TRBV30 and TRBJ1-1, the complete variable domain is SQTIHQWPATLVQPVGSPLSLECTVEGTSNPNLYWYRQAAGRGLQLLFYSVGIGQISSEVPQNLSASRPQDRQFILSSKKLLLSDSGFYLCAWSVETGIEAFFGQGTRLTVV.

The sample holds a few counts of this clone. The chain carries TRBV14 and TRBJ2-5, with D perhaps TRBD2 (5 bases). Per germline, CDR1 SGHDN and CDR2 FVKESK. The CDR3 extends over 14 amino acids. V shed 2 bases and J shed 4 bases, with 11 bases lying between them. The CDR3 reads CASSQLAGLETQYF. CDR3 DNA: TGTGCCAGCAGCCAACTCGCGGGCCTAGAGACCCAGTACTTC.

V is TRBV7-9 and J is TRBJ2-1, with a possible D match to TRBD2 (6 bases). The CDR3 runs to 16 residues. Germline CDR1 SEHNR, CDR2 FQNEAQ (reference sequence). V was cut by 5 bases and J by 2 bases, with 16 bases left in between. CDR3 coding DNA: TGTGCCAGCAGCATACTGACTAGTTGGACCTACAATGAGCAGTTCTTC. Translating gives CASSILTSWTYNEQFF.

V and J are TRBV29-1 and TRBJ1-2; D is perhaps TRBD1 (6 bases). Germline V gene data show CDR1 as SQVTM and CDR2 as ANQGSEA. The CDR3 spans 12 residues. V lost 7 bases and J lost 5, with 14 bases in between. The CDR3 loop is CSGGRDTYGYTF. DNA for the CDR3: TGCAGCGGCGGCAGGGACACTTATGGCTACACCTTC.

J is TRBJ1-1 and V is TRBV9; D is uncertain. The CDR3 sequence is 14 residues long. V was trimmed by 0 bases and J by 1 base, leaving 7 bases between them. CDR1 is SGDLS, CDR2 YYNGEE, per germline. The CDR3 protein is CASSVDLGNTEAFF. For the CDR3, the DNA is TGTGCCAGCAGCGTAGATCTGGGGAACACTGAAGCTTTCTTT.

DNA for the CDR3: TGTGCCAGCAGTTGGACTAGTGGGGTTACAGATACGCAGTATTTT. This translates into CASSWTSGVTDTQYF. The genes are TRBV6-6 and TRBJ2-3, with 7 bases lining up with TRBD2. V lost 4 bases to trimming and J lost 3 bases; unmatched junction nucleotides: 7. CDR1 and CDR2 (germline): MNHNY, SVGAGI (reference sequence). The CDR3 consists of 15 residues.

There are a few counts of this clone. J is TRBJ2-2 and V is TRBV5-1, with D unclear. The CDR3 extends over 15 amino acids. Trimming cost V 0 bases and J 3 bases, with 9 bases left between them. The germline V gene encodes CDR1 SGHRS and CDR2 YFSETQ. CDR3 sequence: CASSLVSGYTGELFF. The CDR3 region has the DNA TGCGCCAGCAGCTTGGTGTCGGGTTACACCGGGGAGCTGTTTTTT.

The V and J genes are TRBV11-2 and TRBJ2-6; D call uncertain. The V end was cut by 2 bases, the J end by 2 bases, with 1 base between. The germline CDR1 and CDR2 sequences are SGHAT and FQNNGV. The CDR3 covers 13 residues. DNA of the CDR3: TGTGCCAGCAGCTTACCTGGGGCCAACGTCCTGACTTTC. Translated: CASSLPGANVLTF.

The V and J genes are TRBV30 and TRBJ2-6; no definite D call. Trimming took off 8 bases at V and 0 bases at J, with 11 bases between the two ends. The CDR3 is 14 residues long. Germline V gene lookup returns CDR1 GTSNPN and CDR2 SVGIG (reference sequence). This CDR3 is CAGEKVSGANVLTF. The DNA of the CDR3 is TGTGCCGGAGAAAAAGTCTCTGGGGCCAACGTCCTGACTTTC.

This clone was observed a handful of times. The genes are TRBV29-1 and TRBJ1-2; D is undetermined. The CDR3 totals 12 residues. Germline CDR1 SQVTM, CDR2 ANQGSEA. The CDR3 nucleotides are TGCACCACAGCCCGAACAGTCTATGGCTACACCTTC. Its protein is CTTARTVYGYTF. The entire variable domain, with the rest obtained from reference TRBV29-1 and TRBJ1-2, is as follows: SAVISQKPSRDICQRGTSLTIQCQVDSQVTMMFWYRQQPGQSLTLIATANQGSEATYESGFVIDKFPISRPNLTFSTLTVSNMSPEDSSIYLCTTARTVYGYTFGSGTRLTVV.

This chain connects TRBV29-1 to TRBJ1-2; TRBD1 matches 7 bases. J lost 4 bases, V lost 7 bases, and 6 bases had no gene match. The CDR3 loop spans 12 amino acids. Germline CDR1 and CDR2: SQVTM and ANQGSEA. As DNA, the CDR3 is TGCAGCGCCGGGACAGAACCCTATGGCTACACCTTC. Translation gives CSAGTEPYGYTF.

The chain is built from TRBV6-4 and TRBJ2-2; D is tentatively TRBD1 or TRBD2 (6 bases each). There are 14 residues in the CDR3. The V end was cut by 6 bases, the J end by 1 base, with 9 bases between. The germline V gene has CDR1 MRHNA and CDR2 SNTAGT. The CDR3 spells CASRQGLNTGELFF. The CDR3 nucleotides are TGTGCCAGCAGACAGGGACTGAACACCGGGGAGCTGTTTTTT.

The chain employs TRBV29-1 and TRBJ2-2, with D unclear. V lost 4 bases, J lost 1 base, and 4 bases lay in between. The CDR3 has 12 amino acids. Germline CDR1 reads SQVTM; CDR2 reads ANQGSEA. This CDR3 reads CSVVGNTGELFF. CDR3 coding DNA: TGCAGCGTTGTGGGGAACACCGGGGAGCTGTTTTTT.